Listed below are T cell receptor beta chains from one sample, sequenced in a study of identifying expanded T cells in peripheral blood. TCRdb's copy holds only in-frame clones and misses some; the assay was immunoSEQ multiplex PCR. The sample contains 100,000 or so clones, roughly 90% of which appear only once. Sequencing input: blood. These receptors all come from a person aged 18 to 69 in good health. Both conserved end residues are part of each CDR3. D genes are given only for firm matches. The size field is filled for only some rows; it gives once, few, many or a size class.

cdr3_length: 12
v_call: TRBV6-1
clone_size: -
j_call: TRBJ2-7
d_call: -
cdr3_aa: CASHWMGDEQYF
cdr3_nt: TGTGCCAGCCACTGGATGGGGGACGAGCAGTACTTC

cdr3_length: 15
v_call: TRBV19
clone_size: -
j_call: TRBJ2-5
d_call: TRBD1
cdr3_aa: CASSIRTGVGETQYF
cdr3_nt: TGTGCCAGTAGTATAAGGACAGGGGTAGGGGAGACCCAGTACTTC

cdr3_length: 15
v_call: TRBV18
clone_size: once
j_call: TRBJ1-2
d_call: -
cdr3_aa: CASSADSGAGIGYTF
cdr3_nt: TGTGCCAGCTCAGCCGATTCGGGGGCGGGGATTGGCTACACCTTC

cdr3_length: 12
v_call: TRBV29-1
clone_size: -
j_call: TRBJ1-2
d_call: -
cdr3_aa: CSAPTKFYGYTF
cdr3_nt: TGCAGCGCCCCGACCAAGTTCTATGGCTACACCTTC

cdr3_length: 12
v_call: TRBV28
clone_size: -
j_call: TRBJ2-7
d_call: -
cdr3_aa: CASKEKAYEQYF
cdr3_nt: TGTGCCAGCAAAGAGAAAGCTTACGAGCAGTACTTC

cdr3_length: 14
v_call: TRBV14
clone_size: -
j_call: TRBJ2-7
d_call: -
cdr3_aa: CASSPGTPPYEQYF
cdr3_nt: TGTGCCAGCAGCCCCGGGACGCCCCCCTACGAGCAGTACTTC

cdr3_length: 17
v_call: TRBV28
clone_size: -
j_call: TRBJ2-5
d_call: TRBD2
cdr3_aa: CASSLLASGGVQETQYF
cdr3_nt: TGTGCCAGCAGTTTATTGGCTAGCGGGGGGGTTCAAGAGACCCAGTACTTC

cdr3_length: 14
v_call: TRBV6-5
clone_size: -
j_call: TRBJ2-7
d_call: -
cdr3_aa: CASSYGGGPYEQYF
cdr3_nt: TGTGCCAGCAGTTACGGAGGGGGCCCCTACGAGCAGTACTTC

cdr3_length: 14
v_call: TRBV9
clone_size: -
j_call: TRBJ2-1
d_call: -
cdr3_aa: CASSVFSGRNEQFF
cdr3_nt: TGTGCCAGCAGCGTATTTTCTGGGAGGAATGAGCAGTTCTTC

cdr3_length: 15
v_call: TRBV5-5
clone_size: -
j_call: TRBJ1-5
d_call: TRBD1
cdr3_aa: CASSEGQGRNQPQHF
cdr3_nt: TGTGCCAGCAGCGAGGGACAGGGCCGCAATCAGCCCCAGCATTTT

cdr3_length: 14
v_call: TRBV6-5
clone_size: -
j_call: TRBJ2-5
d_call: -
cdr3_aa: CASSYSTSQETQYF
cdr3_nt: TGTGCCAGCAGTTACTCGACCAGCCAAGAGACCCAGTACTTC

cdr3_length: 14
v_call: TRBV4-3
clone_size: once
j_call: TRBJ1-1
d_call: TRBD1
cdr3_aa: CASSPGTGGFVTFF
cdr3_nt: TGCGCCAGCAGCCCCGGGACAGGGGGCTTTGTGACTTTCTTT

cdr3_length: 13
v_call: TRBV29-1
clone_size: -
j_call: TRBJ1-4
d_call: -
cdr3_aa: CSVEDPTNEKLFF
cdr3_nt: TGCAGCGTTGAAGACCCGACGAATGAAAAACTGTTTTTT

cdr3_length: 15
v_call: TRBV7-2
clone_size: -
j_call: TRBJ2-7
d_call: -
cdr3_aa: CASSSPGTLPREQYF
cdr3_nt: TGTGCCAGCAGCTCACCCGGGACACTCCCTAGAGAGCAGTACTTC

cdr3_length: 14
v_call: TRBV4-2
clone_size: -
j_call: TRBJ1-6
d_call: TRBD1
cdr3_aa: CASSQPGQNSPLHF
cdr3_nt: TGTGCCAGCAGCCAACCGGGACAGAATTCACCCCTCCACTTT

cdr3_length: 16
v_call: TRBV7-9
clone_size: -
j_call: TRBJ2-7
d_call: -
cdr3_aa: CASSLARGTLGYEQYF
cdr3_nt: TGTGCCAGCAGCTTAGCACGTGGGACGTTGGGCTACGAGCAGTACTTC

cdr3_length: 14
v_call: TRBV6-5
clone_size: -
j_call: TRBJ2-7
d_call: TRBD1
cdr3_aa: CASSPRTGPYEQYF
cdr3_nt: TGTGCCAGCAGTCCAAGGACAGGACCCTACGAGCAGTACTTC

cdr3_length: 14
v_call: TRBV18
clone_size: once
j_call: TRBJ2-5
d_call: -
cdr3_aa: CASSPRVIQETQYF
cdr3_nt: TGTGCCAGCTCACCTCGGGTGATCCAAGAGACCCAGTACTTC

cdr3_length: 12
v_call: TRBV25-1
clone_size: -
j_call: TRBJ1-2
d_call: -
cdr3_aa: CASSGVYYGYTF
cdr3_nt: TGTGCCAGCAGTGGAGTATACTATGGCTACACCTTC

cdr3_length: 15
v_call: TRBV7-8
clone_size: -
j_call: TRBJ1-2
d_call: TRBD1
cdr3_aa: CASSLRRGNNYGYTF
cdr3_nt: TGTGCCAGCAGCTTACGCAGGGGGAATAACTATGGCTACACCTTC

cdr3_length: 12
v_call: TRBV6-4
clone_size: -
j_call: TRBJ1-2
d_call: -
cdr3_aa: CASSDSGVGYTF
cdr3_nt: TGTGCCAGCAGTGACAGCGGGGTCGGCTACACCTTC

cdr3_length: 14
v_call: TRBV7-7
clone_size: once
j_call: TRBJ2-3
d_call: -
cdr3_aa: CASSPRGARDTQYF
cdr3_nt: TGTGCCAGCAGCCCTAGGGGGGCAAGAGATACGCAGTATTTT

cdr3_length: 17
v_call: TRBV27
clone_size: -
j_call: TRBJ2-3
d_call: -
cdr3_aa: CASSLLLGGLGTDTQYF
cdr3_nt: TGTGCCAGCAGTTTATTGTTGGGTGGCCTTGGCACAGATACGCAGTATTTT

cdr3_length: 11
v_call: TRBV20-1
clone_size: -
j_call: TRBJ1-1
d_call: -
cdr3_aa: CSARDYVVAFF
cdr3_nt: TGCAGTGCTAGAGATTATGTGGTTGCTTTCTTT

cdr3_length: 17
v_call: TRBV9
clone_size: -
j_call: TRBJ2-2
d_call: -
cdr3_aa: CASSVGGTASNTGELFF
cdr3_nt: TGTGCCAGCAGCGTAGGAGGGACTGCGTCGAACACCGGGGAGCTGTTTTTT

cdr3_length: 18
v_call: TRBV7-9
clone_size: -
j_call: TRBJ1-4
d_call: TRBD1
cdr3_aa: CASSLGRGQGFLSEKLFF
cdr3_nt: TGTGCCAGCAGCTTAGGGAGGGGACAGGGCTTTCTATCCGAAAAACTGTTTTTT